The source of this TCR beta chain is a study of cytomegalovirus exposure and HLA in healthy donors. 60 Vbeta and 13 Jbeta primers were used in PCR. Only in-frame clones appear in the TCRdb table, and some are missing; sequencing was by immunoSEQ multiplex PCR. This sample carries approximately 140,000 clones, 75% to 85% of them seen once, and the ten largest clones take approximately 3.7%. Germline lookup yields CDR1 MNHNS and CDR2 SASEGT. The CDR3 has 13 amino acids. The chain links TRBV6-1 to TRBJ2-5; D unclear. The tail of the sequence fits TRBJ2-7 better, so the J call may be wrong. This clonotype was sampled from a human donor in good health. Sequencing used PBMCs. CDR3 loop: CASSEEEYYEQYF. CDR3 DNA sequence: TGTGCCAGCAGTGAAGAAGAATACTACGAGCAGTACTTC.